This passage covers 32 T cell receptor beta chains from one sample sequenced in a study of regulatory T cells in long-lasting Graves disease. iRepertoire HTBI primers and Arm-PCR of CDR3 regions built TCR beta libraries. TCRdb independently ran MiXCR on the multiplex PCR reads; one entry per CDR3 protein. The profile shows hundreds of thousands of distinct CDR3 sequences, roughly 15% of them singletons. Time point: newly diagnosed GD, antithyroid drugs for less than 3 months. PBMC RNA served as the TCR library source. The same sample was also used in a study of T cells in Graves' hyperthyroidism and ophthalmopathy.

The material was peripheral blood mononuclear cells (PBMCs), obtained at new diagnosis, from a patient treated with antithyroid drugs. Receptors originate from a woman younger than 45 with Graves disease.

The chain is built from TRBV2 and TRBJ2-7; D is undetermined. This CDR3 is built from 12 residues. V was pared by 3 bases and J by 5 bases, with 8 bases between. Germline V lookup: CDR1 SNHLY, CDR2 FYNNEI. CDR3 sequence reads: CASSEAPNEQYF. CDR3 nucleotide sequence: TGTGCCAGCAGTGAGGCACCTAACGAGCAGTACTTC.

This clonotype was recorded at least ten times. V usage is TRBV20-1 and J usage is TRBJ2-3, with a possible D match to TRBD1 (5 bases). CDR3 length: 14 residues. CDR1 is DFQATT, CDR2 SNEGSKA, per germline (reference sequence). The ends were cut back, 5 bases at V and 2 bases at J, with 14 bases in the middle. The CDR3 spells CSAPGHFYTDTQYF. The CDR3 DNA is TGCAGTGCTCCAGGGCATTTTTACACAGATACGCAGTATTTT.

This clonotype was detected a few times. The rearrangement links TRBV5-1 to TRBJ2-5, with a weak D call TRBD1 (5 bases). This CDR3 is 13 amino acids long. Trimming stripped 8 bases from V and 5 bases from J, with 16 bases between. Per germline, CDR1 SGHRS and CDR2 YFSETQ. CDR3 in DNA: TGCGCCAGTACCCCTGACAGTCTGGAGACCCAGTACTTC. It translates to CASTPDSLETQYF.

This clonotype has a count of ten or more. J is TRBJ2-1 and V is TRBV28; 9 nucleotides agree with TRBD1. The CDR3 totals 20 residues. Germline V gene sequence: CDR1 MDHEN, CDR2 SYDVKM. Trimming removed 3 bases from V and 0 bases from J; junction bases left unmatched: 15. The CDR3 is CASSFPRYRGPLGSYNEQFF. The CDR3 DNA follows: TGTGCCAGCAGTTTCCCCCGTTACAGGGGGCCCTTGGGCTCCTACAATGAGCAGTTCTTC.

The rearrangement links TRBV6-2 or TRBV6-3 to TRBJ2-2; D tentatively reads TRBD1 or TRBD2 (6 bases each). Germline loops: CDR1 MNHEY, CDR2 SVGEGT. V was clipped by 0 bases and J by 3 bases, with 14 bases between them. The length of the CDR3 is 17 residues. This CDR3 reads CASSYSRGDTYTGELFF. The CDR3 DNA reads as TGTGCCAGCAGTTACTCTAGGGGGGACACCTACACCGGGGAGCTGTTTTTT.

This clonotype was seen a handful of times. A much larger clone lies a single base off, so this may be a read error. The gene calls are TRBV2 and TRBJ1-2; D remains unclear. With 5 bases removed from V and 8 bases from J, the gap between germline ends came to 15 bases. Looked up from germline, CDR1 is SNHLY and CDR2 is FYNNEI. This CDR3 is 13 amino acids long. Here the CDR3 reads CASSSGRLGGYTF. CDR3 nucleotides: TGTGCCAGCAGTTCGGGCAGGCTAGGGGGCTACACCTTC.

In DNA form, the CDR3 reads TGTGCCAGCAGCTTAGACCGGTTGCTCTACGAGCAGTACTTC. Protein product: CASSLDRLLYEQYF. The V gene is TRBV11-2, the J gene TRBJ2-7, with D uncertain. The germline gives CDR1 SGHAT, CDR2 FQNNGV. The CDR3 totals 14 residues. Trimming took off 0 bases at V and 3 bases at J, with 9 bases between the two ends.

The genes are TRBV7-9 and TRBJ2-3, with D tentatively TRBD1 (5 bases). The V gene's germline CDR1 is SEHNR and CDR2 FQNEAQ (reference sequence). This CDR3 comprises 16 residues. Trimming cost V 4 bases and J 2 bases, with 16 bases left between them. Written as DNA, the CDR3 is TGTGCCAGCAGCTCCCCCCCGGACAAACACACAGATACGCAGTATTTT. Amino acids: CASSSPPDKHTDTQYF.

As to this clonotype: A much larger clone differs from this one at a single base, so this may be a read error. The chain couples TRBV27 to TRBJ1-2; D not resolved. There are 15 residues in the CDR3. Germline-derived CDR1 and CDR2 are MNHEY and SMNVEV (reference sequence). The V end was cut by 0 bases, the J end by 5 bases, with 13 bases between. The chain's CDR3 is CASSLSWPSLYGYTF. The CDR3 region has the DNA TGTGCCAGCAGTTTATCTTGGCCCTCCCTATATGGCTACACCTTC.

The DNA of the CDR3 is TGTGCCAGCAGGCTTAAGACAGGGGTTGCAACTAATGAAAAACTGTTTTTT. It is translated as CASRLKTGVATNEKLFF. This chain connects TRBV12-3 or TRBV12-4 to TRBJ1-4; 8 positions match TRBD1. The CDR3 extends over 17 amino acids. The J segment lost 0 bases and the V segment lost 6 bases, leaving 9 bases of the junction unmatched.

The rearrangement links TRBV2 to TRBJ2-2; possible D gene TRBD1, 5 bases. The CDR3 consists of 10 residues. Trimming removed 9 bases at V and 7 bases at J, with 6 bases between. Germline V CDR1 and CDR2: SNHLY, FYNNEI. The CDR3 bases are TGTGCCAGAGGGGACGGGGAGCTGTTTTTT. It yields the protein CARGDGELFF.

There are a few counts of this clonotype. This CDR3 reads CASSVLRDKTYGYTF. CDR3 in DNA: TGTGCCAGTAGTGTCCTGAGGGACAAGACGTATGGCTACACCTTC. The V and J genes are TRBV19 and TRBJ1-2; a weak D match, TRBD1 (6 bases). The ends were cut back, 5 bases at V and 5 bases at J, with 18 bases in the middle. The CDR3 totals 15 residues. Germline CDR1 is LNHDA and CDR2 is SQIVND (reference sequence).

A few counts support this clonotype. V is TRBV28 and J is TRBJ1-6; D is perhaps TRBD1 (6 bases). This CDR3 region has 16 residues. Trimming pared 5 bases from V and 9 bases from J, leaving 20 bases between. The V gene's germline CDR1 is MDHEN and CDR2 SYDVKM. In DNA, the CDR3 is TGTGCCAGCAGTAAACCGGGACAAGGAGGGGGTTCACCCCTCCACTTT. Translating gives CASSKPGQGGGSPLHF. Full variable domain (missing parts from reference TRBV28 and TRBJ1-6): DVKVTQSSRYLVKRTGEKVFLECVQDMDHENMFWYRQDPGLGLRLIYFSYDVKMKEKGDIPEGYSVSREKKERFSLILESASTNQTSMYLCASSKPGQGGGSPLHFGNGTRLTVT.

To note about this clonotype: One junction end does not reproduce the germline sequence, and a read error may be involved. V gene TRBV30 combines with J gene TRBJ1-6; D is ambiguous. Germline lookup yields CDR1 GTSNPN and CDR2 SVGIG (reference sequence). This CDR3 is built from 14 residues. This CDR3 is CAWTSGSYNSPHHF. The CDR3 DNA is TGTGCCTGGACATCGGGATCCTATAATTCACCCCACCACTTT.

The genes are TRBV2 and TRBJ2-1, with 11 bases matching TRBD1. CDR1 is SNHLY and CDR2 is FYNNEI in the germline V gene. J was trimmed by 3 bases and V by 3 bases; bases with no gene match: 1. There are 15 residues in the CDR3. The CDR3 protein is CASSEGTGGYNEQFF. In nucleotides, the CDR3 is TGTGCCAGCAGTGAGGGGACAGGGGGCTACAATGAGCAGTTCTTC.

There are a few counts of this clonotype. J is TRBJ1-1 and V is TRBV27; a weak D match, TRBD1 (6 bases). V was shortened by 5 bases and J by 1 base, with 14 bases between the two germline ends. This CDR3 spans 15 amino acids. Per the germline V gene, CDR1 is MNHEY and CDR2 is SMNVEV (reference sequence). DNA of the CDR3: TGTGCCAGCAGTCCGACAGGAATTGCGAACACTGAAGCTTTCTTT. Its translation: CASSPTGIANTEAFF.

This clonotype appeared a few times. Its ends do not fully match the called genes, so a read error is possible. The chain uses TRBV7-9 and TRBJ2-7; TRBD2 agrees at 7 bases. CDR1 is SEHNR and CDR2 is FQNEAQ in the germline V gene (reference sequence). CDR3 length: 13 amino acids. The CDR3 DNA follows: TGCGCCAGTCGACGGGGGGATGACTACGAGCAGTACTTC. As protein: CASRRGDDYEQYF. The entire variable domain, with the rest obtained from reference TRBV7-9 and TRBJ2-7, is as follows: DTGVSQNPRHKITKRGQNVTFRCDPISEHNRLYWYRQTLGQGPEFLTYFQNEAQLEKSRLLSDRFSAERPKGSFSTLEIQRTEQGDSAMYLCASRRGDDYEQYFGPGTRLTVT.

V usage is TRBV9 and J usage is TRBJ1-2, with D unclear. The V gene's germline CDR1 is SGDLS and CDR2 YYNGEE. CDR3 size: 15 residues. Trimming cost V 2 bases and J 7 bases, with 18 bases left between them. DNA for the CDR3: TGTGCCAGCAGCGTGGGCGCAGAGGGCGACTGTGGCTACACCTTC. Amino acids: CASSVGAEGDCGYTF.

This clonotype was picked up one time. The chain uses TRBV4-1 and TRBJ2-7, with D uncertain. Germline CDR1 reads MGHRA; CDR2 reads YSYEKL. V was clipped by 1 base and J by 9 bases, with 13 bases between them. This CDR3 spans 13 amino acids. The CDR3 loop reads CASSQVSSTGQYF. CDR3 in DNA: TGCGCCAGCAGCCAAGTCTCCAGTACCGGGCAGTACTTC.

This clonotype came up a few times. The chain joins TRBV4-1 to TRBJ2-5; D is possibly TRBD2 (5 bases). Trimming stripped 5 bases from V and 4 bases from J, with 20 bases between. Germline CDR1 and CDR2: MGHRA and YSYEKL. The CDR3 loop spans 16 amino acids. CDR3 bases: TGCGCCAGCAGCTCGAGTAACCGGGGTTTCCTAGAGACCCAGTACTTC. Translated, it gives CASSSSNRGFLETQYF.

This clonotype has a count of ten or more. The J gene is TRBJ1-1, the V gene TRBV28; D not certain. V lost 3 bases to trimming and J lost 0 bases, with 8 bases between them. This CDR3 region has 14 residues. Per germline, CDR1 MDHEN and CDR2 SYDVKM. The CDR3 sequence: CASSLPRMNTEAFF. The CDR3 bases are TGTGCCAGCAGTTTGCCGAGAATGAACACTGAAGCTTTCTTT.

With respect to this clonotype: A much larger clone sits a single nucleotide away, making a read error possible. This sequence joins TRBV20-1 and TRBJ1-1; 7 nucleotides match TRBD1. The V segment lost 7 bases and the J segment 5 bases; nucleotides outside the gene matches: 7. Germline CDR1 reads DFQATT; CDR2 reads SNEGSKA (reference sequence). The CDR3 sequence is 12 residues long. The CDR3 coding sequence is TGCAGTGTGAAGGGGGCTTGGACTGAAGCTTTCTTT. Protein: CSVKGAWTEAFF.

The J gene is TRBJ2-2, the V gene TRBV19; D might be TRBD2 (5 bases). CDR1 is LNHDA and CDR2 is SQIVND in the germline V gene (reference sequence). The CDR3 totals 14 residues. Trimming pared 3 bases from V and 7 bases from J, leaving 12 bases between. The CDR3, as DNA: TGTGCCAGTAGTATTTTGTCTGGGAGCGGGGAGCTGTTTTTT. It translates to CASSILSGSGELFF.

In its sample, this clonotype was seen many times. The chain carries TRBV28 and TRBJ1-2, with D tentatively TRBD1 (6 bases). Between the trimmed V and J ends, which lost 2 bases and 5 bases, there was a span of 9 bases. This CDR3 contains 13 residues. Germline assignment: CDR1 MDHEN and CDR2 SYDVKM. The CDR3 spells CASSLQGRYGYTF. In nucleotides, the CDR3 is TGTGCCAGCAGTTTACAGGGGCGGTATGGCTACACCTTC.

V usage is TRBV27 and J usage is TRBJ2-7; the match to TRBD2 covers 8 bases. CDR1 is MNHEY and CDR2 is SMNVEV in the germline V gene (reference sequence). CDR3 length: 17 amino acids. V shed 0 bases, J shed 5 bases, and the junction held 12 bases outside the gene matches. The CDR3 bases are TGTGCCAGCAGTTTATCGATCCGGGAGGGCCGCGTCGACGAGCAGTACTTC. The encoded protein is CASSLSIREGRVDEQYF.

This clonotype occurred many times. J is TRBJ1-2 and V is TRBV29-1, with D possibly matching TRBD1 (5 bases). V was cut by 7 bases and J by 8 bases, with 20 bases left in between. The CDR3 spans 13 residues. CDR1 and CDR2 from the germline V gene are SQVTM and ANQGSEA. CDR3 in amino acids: CSGGVDGQGGYTF. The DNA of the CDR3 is TGCAGCGGGGGGGTTGACGGCCAGGGAGGCTACACCTTC.

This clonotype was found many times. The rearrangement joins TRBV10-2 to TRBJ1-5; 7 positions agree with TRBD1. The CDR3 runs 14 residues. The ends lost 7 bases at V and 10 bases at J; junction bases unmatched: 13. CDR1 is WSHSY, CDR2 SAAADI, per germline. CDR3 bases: TGCGCCAGCACGCTAACAGGGGAGCTTTTTCCCCAGCATTTT. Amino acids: CASTLTGELFPQHF.

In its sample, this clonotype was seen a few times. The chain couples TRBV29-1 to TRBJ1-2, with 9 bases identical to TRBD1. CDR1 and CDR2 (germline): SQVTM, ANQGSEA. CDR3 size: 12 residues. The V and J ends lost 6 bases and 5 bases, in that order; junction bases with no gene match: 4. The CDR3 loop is CSVSTGGYGYTF. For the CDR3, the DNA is TGCAGCGTCTCGACAGGGGGGTATGGCTACACCTTC.

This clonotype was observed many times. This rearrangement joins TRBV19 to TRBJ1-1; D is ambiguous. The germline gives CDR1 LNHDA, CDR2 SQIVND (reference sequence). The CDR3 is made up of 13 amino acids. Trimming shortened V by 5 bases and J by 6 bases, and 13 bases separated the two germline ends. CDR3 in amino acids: CASSARRSAEAFF. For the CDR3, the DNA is TGTGCCAGTAGTGCCCGCCGGAGCGCTGAAGCTTTCTTT.

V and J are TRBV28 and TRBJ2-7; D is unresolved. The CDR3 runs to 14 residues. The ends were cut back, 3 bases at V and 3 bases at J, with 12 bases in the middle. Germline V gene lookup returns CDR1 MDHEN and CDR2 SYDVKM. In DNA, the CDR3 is TGTGCCAGCAGTTTCATGGGTTACAGCTACGAGCAGTACTTC. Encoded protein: CASSFMGYSYEQYF.

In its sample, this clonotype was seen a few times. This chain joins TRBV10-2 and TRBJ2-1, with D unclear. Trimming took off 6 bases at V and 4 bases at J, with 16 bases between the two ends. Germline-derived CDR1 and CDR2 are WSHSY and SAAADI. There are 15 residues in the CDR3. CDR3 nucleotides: TGCGCCAGCAGGCTATCGGGCGGAGCATACAATGAGCAGTTCTTC. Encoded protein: CASRLSGGAYNEQFF.

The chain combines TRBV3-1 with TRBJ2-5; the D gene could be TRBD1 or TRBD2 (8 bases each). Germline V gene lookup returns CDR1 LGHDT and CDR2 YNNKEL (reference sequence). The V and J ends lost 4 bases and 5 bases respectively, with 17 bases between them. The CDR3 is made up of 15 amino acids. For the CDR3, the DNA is TGTGCCAGCAGCCTTCCAGGGGGCGGGGGGGAGACCCAGTACTTC. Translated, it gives CASSLPGGGGETQYF.